This TCR beta chain was sequenced during a study of blood T cells in healthy people across ages. The CDR3 consists of 16 residues. J gave up 2 bases and V 2 bases, and 8 bases lay outside the gene matches. CDR1 is MNHEY and CDR2 is SVGAGI in the germline V gene. Through a sample-barcoded 5' primer and a J-beta primer mix, a second PCR was run for roughly 7 to 11 cycles. TCRdb re-called the 5' RACE reads through MiXCR, storing one row per CDR3 protein. The sample records approximately 810,000 distinct CDR3 sequences, under 30% being singletons. This clonotype was recorded at least ten times. The receptor was isolated from a woman aged 80 or older in good health. Sequencing was carried out using blood. This rearrangement joins TRBV6-5 to TRBJ2-5; TRBD2 agrees at 7 bases. CDR3 DNA: TGTGCCAGCAGTTACATAGCGGGCGGGAGACAAGAGACCCAGTACTTC. Its translation: CASSYIAGGRQETQYF.